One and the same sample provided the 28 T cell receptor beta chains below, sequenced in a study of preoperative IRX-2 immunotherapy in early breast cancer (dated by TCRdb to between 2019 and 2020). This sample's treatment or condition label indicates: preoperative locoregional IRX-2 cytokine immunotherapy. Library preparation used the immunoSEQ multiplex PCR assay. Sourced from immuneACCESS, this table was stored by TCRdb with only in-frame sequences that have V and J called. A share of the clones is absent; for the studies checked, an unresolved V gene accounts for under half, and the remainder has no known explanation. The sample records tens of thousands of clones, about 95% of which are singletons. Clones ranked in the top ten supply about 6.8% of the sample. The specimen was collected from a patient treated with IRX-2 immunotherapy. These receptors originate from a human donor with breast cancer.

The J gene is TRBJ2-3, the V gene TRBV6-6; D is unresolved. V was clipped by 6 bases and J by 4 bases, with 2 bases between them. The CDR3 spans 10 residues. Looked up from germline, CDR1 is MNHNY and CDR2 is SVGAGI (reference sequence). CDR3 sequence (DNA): TGTGCCAGCAGCGCAGATACGCAGTATTTT. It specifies CASSADTQYF.

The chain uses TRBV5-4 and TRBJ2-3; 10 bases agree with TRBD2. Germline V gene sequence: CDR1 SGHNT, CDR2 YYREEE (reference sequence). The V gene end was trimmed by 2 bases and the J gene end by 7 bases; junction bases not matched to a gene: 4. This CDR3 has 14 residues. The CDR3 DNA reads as TGTGCCAGCAGCTTAAGCGGGGGGGCAAATACGCAGTATTTT. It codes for CASSLSGGANTQYF.

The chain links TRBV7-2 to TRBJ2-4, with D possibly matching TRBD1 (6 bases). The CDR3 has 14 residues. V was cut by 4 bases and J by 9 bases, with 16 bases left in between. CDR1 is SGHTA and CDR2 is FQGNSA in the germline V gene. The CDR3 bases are TGTGCCAGCAGCTCCGCGACAGGAGGAGGCATTCAGTACTTC. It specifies CASSSATGGGIQYF. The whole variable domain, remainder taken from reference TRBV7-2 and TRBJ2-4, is GAGVSQSPSNKVTEKGKDVELRCDPISGHTALYWYRQSLGQGLEFLIYFQGNSAPDKSGLPSDRFSAERTGGSVSTLTIQRTQQEDSAVYLCASSSATGGGIQYFGAGTRLSVL.

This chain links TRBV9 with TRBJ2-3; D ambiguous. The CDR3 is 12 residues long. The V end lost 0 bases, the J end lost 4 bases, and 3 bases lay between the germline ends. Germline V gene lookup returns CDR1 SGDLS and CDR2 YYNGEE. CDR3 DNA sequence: TGTGCCAGCAGCGTAGCGGCAGATACGCAGTATTTT. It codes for CASSVAADTQYF.

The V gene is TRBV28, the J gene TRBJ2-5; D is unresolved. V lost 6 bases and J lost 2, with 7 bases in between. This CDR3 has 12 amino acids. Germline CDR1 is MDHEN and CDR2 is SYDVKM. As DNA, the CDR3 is TGTGCCAGCAGACGAACTCAAGAGACCCAGTACTTC. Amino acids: CASRRTQETQYF.

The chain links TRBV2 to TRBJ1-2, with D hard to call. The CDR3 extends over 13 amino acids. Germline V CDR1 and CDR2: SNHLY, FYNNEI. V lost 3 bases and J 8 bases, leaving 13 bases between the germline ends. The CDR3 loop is CASSEELRYGYTF. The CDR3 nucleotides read TGTGCCAGCAGTGAGGAGTTACGATACGGCTACACCTTC.

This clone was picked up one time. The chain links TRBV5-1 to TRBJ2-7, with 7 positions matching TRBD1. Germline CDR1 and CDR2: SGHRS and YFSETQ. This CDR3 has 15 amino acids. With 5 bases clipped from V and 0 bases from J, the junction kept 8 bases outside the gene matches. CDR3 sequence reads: CASRKGDSTSYEQYF. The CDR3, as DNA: TGCGCCAGCAGGAAGGGGGACAGTACCTCCTACGAGCAGTACTTC.

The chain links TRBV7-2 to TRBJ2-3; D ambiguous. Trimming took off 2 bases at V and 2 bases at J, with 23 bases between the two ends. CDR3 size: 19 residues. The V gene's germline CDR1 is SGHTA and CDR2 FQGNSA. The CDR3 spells CASSLRVSGNPTNTDTQYF. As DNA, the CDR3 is TGTGCCAGCAGCTTACGGGTCTCAGGAAACCCGACAAACACAGATACGCAGTATTTT.

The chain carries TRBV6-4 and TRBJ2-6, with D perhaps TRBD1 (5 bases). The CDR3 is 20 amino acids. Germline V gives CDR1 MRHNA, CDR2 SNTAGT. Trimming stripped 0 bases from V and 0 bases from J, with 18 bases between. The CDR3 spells CASSDSFTTGAFSGANVLTF. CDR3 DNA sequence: TGTGCCAGCAGTGACTCGTTCACTACAGGAGCGTTCTCTGGGGCCAACGTCCTGACTTTC.

The CDR3 DNA follows: TGTGCCAGCTCGCCAAGAGAACTACAAGAGACCCAGTACTTC. Protein sequence: CASSPRELQETQYF. The chain uses TRBV18 and TRBJ2-5; D gene uncertain. CDR1 is KGHSH, CDR2 LQKENI, per germline. V lost 6 bases and J lost 2, with 13 bases in between. The CDR3 is 14 amino acids.

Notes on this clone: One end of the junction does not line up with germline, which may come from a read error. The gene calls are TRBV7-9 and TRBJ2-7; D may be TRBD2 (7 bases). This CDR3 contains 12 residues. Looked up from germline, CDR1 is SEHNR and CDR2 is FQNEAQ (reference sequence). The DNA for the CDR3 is TGTGCCAGCAGTGGGGGGGGCCCCGCCGGACACTTC. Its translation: CASSGGGPAGHF.

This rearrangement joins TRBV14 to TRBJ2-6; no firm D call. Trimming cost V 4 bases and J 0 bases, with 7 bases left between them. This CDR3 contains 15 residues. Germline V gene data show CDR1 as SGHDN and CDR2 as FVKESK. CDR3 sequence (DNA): TGTGCCAGCAGCCGACCGTTCTCTGGGGCCAACGTCCTGACTTTC. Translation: CASSRPFSGANVLTF.

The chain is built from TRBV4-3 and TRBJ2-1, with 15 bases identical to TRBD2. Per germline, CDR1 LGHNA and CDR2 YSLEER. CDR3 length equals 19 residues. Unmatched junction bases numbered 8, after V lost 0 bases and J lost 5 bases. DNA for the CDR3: TGCGCCAGCAGCCAAGATGGGGGACTAGCGGGAGGTCAGAACAATGAGCAGTTCTTC. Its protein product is CASSQDGGLAGGQNNEQFF.

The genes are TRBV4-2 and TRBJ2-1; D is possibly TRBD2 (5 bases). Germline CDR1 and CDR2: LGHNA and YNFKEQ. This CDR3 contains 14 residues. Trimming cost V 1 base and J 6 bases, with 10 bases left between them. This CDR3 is CASSQGASLNEQFF. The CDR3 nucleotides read TGTGCCAGCAGCCAAGGGGCTAGCCTCAATGAGCAGTTCTTC.

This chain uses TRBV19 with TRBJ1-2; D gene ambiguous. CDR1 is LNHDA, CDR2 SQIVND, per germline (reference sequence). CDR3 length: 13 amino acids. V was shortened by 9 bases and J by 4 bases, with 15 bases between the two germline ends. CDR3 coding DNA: TGTGCCAGCCTACCATCCCTAGCCTATGGCTACACCTTC. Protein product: CASLPSLAYGYTF.

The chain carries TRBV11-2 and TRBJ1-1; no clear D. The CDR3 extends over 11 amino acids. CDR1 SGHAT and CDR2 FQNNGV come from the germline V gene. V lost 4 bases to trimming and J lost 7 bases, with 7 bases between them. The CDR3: CASSSYGEAFF. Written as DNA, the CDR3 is TGTGCCAGCAGCTCATATGGTGAAGCTTTCTTT.

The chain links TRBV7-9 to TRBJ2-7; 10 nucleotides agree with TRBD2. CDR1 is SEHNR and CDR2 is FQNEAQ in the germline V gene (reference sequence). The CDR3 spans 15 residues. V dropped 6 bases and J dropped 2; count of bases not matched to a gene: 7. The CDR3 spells CASSLSSGRTYEQYF. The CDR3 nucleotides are TGTGCCAGCAGTCTCTCTAGCGGGAGAACCTACGAGCAGTACTTC.

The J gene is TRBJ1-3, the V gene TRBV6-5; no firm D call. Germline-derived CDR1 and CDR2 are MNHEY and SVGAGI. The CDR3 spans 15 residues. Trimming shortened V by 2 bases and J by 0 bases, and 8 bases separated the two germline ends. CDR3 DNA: TGTGCCAGCAGTTACGACTCAACCTCTGGAAACACCATATATTTT. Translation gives CASSYDSTSGNTIYF.

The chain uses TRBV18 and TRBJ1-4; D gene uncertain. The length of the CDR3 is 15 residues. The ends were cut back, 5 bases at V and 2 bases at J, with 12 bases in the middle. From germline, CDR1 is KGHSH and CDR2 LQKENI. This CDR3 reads CASSLWARTNEKLFF. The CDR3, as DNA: TGTGCCAGCTCATTGTGGGCGAGGACTAATGAAAAACTGTTTTTT. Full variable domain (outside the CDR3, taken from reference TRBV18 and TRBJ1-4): NAGVMQNPRHLVRRRGQEARLRCSPMKGHSHVYWYRQLPEEGLKFMVYLQKENIIDESGMPKERFSAEFPKEGPSILRIQQVVRGDSAAYFCASSLWARTNEKLFFGSGTQLSVL.

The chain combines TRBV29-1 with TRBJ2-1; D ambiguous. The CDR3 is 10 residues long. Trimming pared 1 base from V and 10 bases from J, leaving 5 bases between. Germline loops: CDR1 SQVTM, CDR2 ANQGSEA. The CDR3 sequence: CSVEGPEQFF. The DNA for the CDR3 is TGCAGCGTTGAAGGGCCAGAGCAGTTCTTC.

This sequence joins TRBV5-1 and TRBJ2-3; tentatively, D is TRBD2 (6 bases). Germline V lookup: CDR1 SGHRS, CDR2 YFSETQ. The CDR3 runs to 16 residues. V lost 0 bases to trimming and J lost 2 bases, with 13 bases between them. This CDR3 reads CASSLAERAYTDTQYF. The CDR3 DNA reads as TGCGCCAGCAGCTTGGCGGAGCGGGCCTACACAGATACGCAGTATTTT.

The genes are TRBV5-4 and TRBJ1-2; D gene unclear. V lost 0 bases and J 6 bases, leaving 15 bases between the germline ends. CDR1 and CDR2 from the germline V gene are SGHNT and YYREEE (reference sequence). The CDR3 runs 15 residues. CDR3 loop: CASSLAGDIWDGYTF. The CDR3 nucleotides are TGTGCCAGCAGCTTGGCCGGTGATATTTGGGATGGCTACACCTTC.

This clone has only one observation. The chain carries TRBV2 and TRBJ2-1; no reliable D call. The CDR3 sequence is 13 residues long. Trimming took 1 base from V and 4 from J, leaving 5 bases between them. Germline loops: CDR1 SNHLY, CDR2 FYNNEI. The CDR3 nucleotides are TGTGCCAGCAGTGAAGTCGGGTACAATGAGCAGTTCTTC. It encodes CASSEVGYNEQFF.

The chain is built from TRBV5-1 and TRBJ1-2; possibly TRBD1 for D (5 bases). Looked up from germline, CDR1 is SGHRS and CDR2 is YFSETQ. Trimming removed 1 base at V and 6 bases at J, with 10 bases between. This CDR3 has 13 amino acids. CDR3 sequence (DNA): TGCGCCAGCAGCTTGTCGGGAGGGGATGGCTACACCTTC. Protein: CASSLSGGDGYTF.

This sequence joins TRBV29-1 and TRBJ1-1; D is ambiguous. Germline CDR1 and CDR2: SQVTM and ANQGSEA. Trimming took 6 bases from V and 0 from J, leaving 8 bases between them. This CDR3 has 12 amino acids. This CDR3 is CSVELLNTEAFF. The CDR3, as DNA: TGCAGCGTCGAACTTTTGAACACTGAAGCTTTCTTT.

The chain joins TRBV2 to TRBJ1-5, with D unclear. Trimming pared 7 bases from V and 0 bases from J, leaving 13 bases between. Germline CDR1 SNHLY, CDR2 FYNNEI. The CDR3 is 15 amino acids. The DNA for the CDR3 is TGTGCCAGCAAGACCACAGAGGGTAGCAATCAGCCCCAGCATTTT. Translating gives CASKTTEGSNQPQHF.

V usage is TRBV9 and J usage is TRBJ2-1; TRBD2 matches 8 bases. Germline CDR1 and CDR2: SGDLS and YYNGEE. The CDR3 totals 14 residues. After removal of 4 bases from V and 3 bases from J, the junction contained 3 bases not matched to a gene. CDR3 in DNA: TGTGCCAGCAGCCGGGAGGGCTACTACAATGAGCAGTTCTTC. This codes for CASSREGYYNEQFF.

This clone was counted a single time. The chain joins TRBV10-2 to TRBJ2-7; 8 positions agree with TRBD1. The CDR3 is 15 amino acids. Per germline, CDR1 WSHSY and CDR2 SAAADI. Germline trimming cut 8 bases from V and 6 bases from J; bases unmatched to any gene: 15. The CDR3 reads CASRGSRQGIVEQYF. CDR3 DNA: TGCGCCAGCCGAGGGTCTCGACAGGGGATTGTCGAGCAGTACTTC.